This T cell receptor beta chain comes out of a study of T cell repertoires in cytomegalovirus infection. Via MiXCR, TCRdb re-called the reads, giving one row per CDR3 protein. The sample yields a few hundred thousand distinct CDR3 sequences, roughly a sixth seen once. With 6 bases removed from V and 2 bases from J, the gap between germline ends came to 14 bases. The CDR3 covers 15 residues. This clonotype was found many times. This TCR came from a human donor in good health (CMV status not recorded). Some clones in this sample may be carry-over from other donors' samples. The chain couples TRBV12-3 or TRBV12-4 to TRBJ1-3; D is perhaps TRBD1 (6 bases). Sequenced: PBMCs. The CDR3 is CASSSFRGPGNTIYF. CDR3 coding DNA: TGTGCCAGCAGCTCCTTTCGGGGGCCTGGAAACACCATATATTTT.